The entry that follows covers one TCR beta chain sequence. Its target is not known. TCRdb ran MiXCR on the RT-PCR reads and lists one entry per CDR3 protein. This table holds some 600,000 distinct CDR3 sequences, 12% to 15% found once. The data belong to a study of response to subunit inactivated influenza vaccine. Study-level points and caveats: Authors suggested seasonal influenza vaccinations each recruit few new T cells.

Germline CDR1 is SQVTM and CDR2 is ANQGSEA. The CDR3 covers 12 residues. Trimming took off 3 bases at V and 0 bases at J, with 5 bases between the two ends. The rearrangement links TRBV29-1 to TRBJ2-5; no definite D call. The sequence was obtained from a man in his fifties or sixties who received an inactivated influenza vaccine. Specimen: PBMCs from blood, collected less than 15 days before vaccination. In DNA form, the CDR3 reads TGCAGCGTTGATAGAAACCAAGAGACCCAGTACTTC. Its protein is CSVDRNQETQYF.